Presented here are 9 T cell receptor beta chains from one specimen sequenced in a study of T cells in narcolepsy (dated by TCRdb to 2016 to 2019). Library preparation employed the immunoSEQ multiplex PCR assay. TCRdb holds this immuneACCESS table with in-frame rearrangements only. Some clones are missing; in checked studies, unresolved V genes explain under half, and the rest has no known cause. In this sample the table shows tens of thousands of clones, around 90% of which occur a single time. Of the sample, approximately 1.2% is held by the ten largest clones. Source material: CD45RA- memory CD4+ T cells from PBMCs. What the cell subset or site label conveys for this sample: memory T cells sorted ex vivo from peripheral blood. These receptors all stem from a human donor with narcolepsy.

The chain employs TRBV9 and TRBJ1-1, with D unresolved. The V gene's germline CDR1 is SGDLS and CDR2 YYNGEE. Trimming shortened V by 4 bases and J by 10 bases, and 17 bases separated the two germline ends. This CDR3 is built from 13 residues. The CDR3 region has the DNA TGTGCCAGCAGCCCAGAGGTGTTAGCAGGAGCTTTCTTT. Translating gives CASSPEVLAGAFF.

In nucleotides, the CDR3 is TGTGCCACGGTTGACGGGTATGGCTACACCTTC. This encodes CATVDGYGYTF. The chain is built from TRBV19 and TRBJ1-2; no definite D call. V was shortened by 10 bases and J by 5 bases, with 11 bases between the two germline ends. The CDR3 extends over 11 amino acids. Germline assignment: CDR1 LNHDA and CDR2 SQIVND (reference sequence).

The count of this clone is one. The chain is built from TRBV12-5 and TRBJ2-1, with TRBD2 identical over 14 bases. The CDR3 has 18 amino acids. The germline CDR1 and CDR2 sequences are LGHNT and FRNRAP. The V segment lost 0 bases and the J segment 7 bases; nucleotides outside the gene matches: 8. CDR3 DNA: TGTGCTAGTGGTTTGGTAAGGACTAGCGGGGGGACGGTTAATGAGCAGTTCTTC. Protein product: CASGLVRTSGGTVNEQFF.

This chain links TRBV5-1 with TRBJ1-2; D is perhaps TRBD1 (5 bases). Germline loops: CDR1 SGHRS, CDR2 YFSETQ. The CDR3 length is 15 residues. Trimming took 7 bases from V and 1 from J, leaving 17 bases between them. The DNA for the CDR3 is TGCGCCAGCGCGCTCCTTGGGGACGGTAACTATGGCTACACCTTC. As protein: CASALLGDGNYGYTF.

The rearrangement joins TRBV6-1 to TRBJ2-7; 10 bases align to TRBD1. Germline V lookup: CDR1 MNHNS, CDR2 SASEGT. The CDR3 totals 16 residues. J lost 2 bases, V lost 3 bases, and 7 bases had no gene match. CDR3 in DNA: TGTGCCAGCAGTGAGGGACAGGGGACTGTGGCCTACGAGCAGTACTTC. This sequence encodes CASSEGQGTVAYEQYF.

This chain joins TRBV7-2 and TRBJ2-5; the D is unclear. CDR1 and CDR2 (germline): SGHTA, FQGNSA. CDR3 size: 13 residues. With 5 bases removed from V and 2 bases from J, the gap between germline ends came to 9 bases. The CDR3 DNA follows: TGTGCCAGCAGCCGTCAGACTCAAGAGACCCAGTACTTC. The encoded protein is CASSRQTQETQYF.

The chain recombines TRBV18 with TRBJ2-7; 8 bases map to TRBD2. V shed 6 bases, J shed 3 bases, and the junction held 16 bases outside the gene matches. CDR3 length: 17 amino acids. Germline assignment: CDR1 KGHSH and CDR2 LQKENI. The CDR3 sequence is CASSPGPGLDTFYEQYF. Written as DNA, the CDR3 is TGTGCCAGCTCTCCCGGTCCGGGACTAGATACTTTCTACGAGCAGTACTTC.

This clone has only a few counts. The chain joins TRBV7-8 to TRBJ2-1, with D possibly being TRBD1 (6 bases). The CDR3 consists of 15 residues. Trimming stripped 5 bases from V and 1 base from J, with 12 bases between. In germline, CDR1 is SGHVS, CDR2 FQNEAQ. The CDR3 DNA sequence: TGTGCCAGCAGCCGCACAGGGAGTTCCTACAATGAGCAGTTCTTC. This codes for CASSRTGSSYNEQFF. The full variable domain, completed using reference TRBV7-8 and TRBJ2-1, is GAGVSQSPRYKVAKRGQDVALRCDPISGHVSLFWYQQALGQGPEFLTYFQNEAQLDKSGLPSDRFFAERPEGSVSTLKIQRTQQEDSAVYLCASSRTGSSYNEQFFGPGTRLTVL.

V usage is TRBV7-8 and J usage is TRBJ2-2; D may be TRBD1 (6 bases). Germline V CDR1 and CDR2: SGHVS, FQNEAQ. This CDR3 comprises 14 residues. Trimming took off 5 bases at V and 1 base at J, with 8 bases between the two ends. CDR3 region: CASSLTGNTGELFF. DNA of the CDR3: TGTGCCAGCAGCCTGACAGGGAACACCGGGGAGCTGTTTTTT.